The TCR beta chain under discussion was sequenced for a study of blood T cell repertoires in COVID-19. Study in general: Whether acute or convalescent, the COVID-19 samples came from the United States, Italy and Spain. Sources were T cells, B-cell-depleted T cells, or PBMCs; the material itself was cDNA or gDNA.

In Seattle, patients joined the study during active infection and were tracked longitudinally. Relative to its sample, this clone is medium-sized. Methods used by the authors: By means of reference gene primer amplification, nucleated cell counts were estimated. Some clones are missing from TCRdb's copy, which holds only in-frame ones; the method was immunoSEQ multiplex PCR. V, J and clone size reflect that table, while D and trimming were determined from the DNA. In the table there are about 80,000 clones, 65% to 90% of which are singletons. Material: peripheral blood. The clonotype comes from a man in his fifties with COVID-19, enrolled during active disease.

CDR3 amino acids: CASSPGLAAYEQYF. In nucleotides, the CDR3 is TGTGCCAGCTCCCCGGGACTAGCGGCCTACGAGCAGTACTTC. The genes are TRBV18 and TRBJ2-7, with TRBD2 matching over 11 bases. CDR1 KGHSH and CDR2 LQKENI come from the germline V gene. With 6 bases clipped from V and 2 bases from J, the junction kept 3 bases outside the gene matches. The length of the CDR3 is 14 residues.